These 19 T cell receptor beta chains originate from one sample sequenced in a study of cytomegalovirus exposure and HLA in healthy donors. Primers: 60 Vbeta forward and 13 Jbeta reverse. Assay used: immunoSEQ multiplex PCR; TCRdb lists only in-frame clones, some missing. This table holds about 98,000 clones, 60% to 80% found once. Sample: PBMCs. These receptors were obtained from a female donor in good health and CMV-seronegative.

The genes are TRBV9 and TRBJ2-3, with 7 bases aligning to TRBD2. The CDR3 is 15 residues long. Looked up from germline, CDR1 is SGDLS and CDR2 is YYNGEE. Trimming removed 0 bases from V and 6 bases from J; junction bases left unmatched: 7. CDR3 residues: CASSVGGGRSDTQYF. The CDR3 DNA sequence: TGTGCCAGCAGCGTAGGCGGCGGGAGATCGGATACGCAGTATTTT.

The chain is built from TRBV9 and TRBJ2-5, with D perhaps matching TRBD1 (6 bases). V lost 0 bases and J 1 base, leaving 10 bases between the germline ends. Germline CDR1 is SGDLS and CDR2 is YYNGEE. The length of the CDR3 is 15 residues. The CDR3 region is CASSVGDRLQETQYF. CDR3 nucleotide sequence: TGTGCCAGCAGCGTAGGTGACAGGCTCCAAGAGACCCAGTACTTC.

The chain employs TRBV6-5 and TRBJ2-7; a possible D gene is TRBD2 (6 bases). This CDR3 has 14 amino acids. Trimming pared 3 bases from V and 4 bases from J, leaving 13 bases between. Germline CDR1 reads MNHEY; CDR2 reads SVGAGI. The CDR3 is CASSYAGSGYEQYF. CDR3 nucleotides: TGTGCCAGCAGTTATGCGGGGAGCGGGTACGAGCAGTACTTC.

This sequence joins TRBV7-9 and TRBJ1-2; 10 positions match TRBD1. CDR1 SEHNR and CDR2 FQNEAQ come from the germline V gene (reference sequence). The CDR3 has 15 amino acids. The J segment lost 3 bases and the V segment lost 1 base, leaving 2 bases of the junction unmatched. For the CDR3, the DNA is TGTGCCAGCAGCTTAGGGGACAGGGGCTACTATGGCTACACCTTC. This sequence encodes CASSLGDRGYYGYTF. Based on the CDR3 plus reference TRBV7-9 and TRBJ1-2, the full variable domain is DTGVSQNPRHKITKRGQNVTFRCDPISEHNRLYWYRQTLGQGPEFLTYFQNEAQLEKSRLLSDRFSAERPKGSFSTLEIQRTEQGDSAMYLCASSLGDRGYYGYTFGSGTRLTVV.

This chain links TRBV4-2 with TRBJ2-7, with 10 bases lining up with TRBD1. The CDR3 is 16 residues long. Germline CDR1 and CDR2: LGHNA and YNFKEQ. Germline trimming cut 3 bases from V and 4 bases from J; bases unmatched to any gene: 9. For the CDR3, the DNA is TGTGCCAGCAGCCAGGGAGAGGACAGGGGGGCGTACGAGCAGTACTTC. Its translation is CASSQGEDRGAYEQYF.

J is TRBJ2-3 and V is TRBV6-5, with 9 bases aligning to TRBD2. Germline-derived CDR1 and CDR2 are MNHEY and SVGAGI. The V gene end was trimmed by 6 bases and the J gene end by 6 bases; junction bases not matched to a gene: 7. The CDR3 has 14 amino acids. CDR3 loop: CASRLGLAGDTQYF. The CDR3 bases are TGTGCCAGCAGACTGGGACTAGCAGGGGATACGCAGTATTTT.

CDR3 loop: CASRRTSGVTDTQYF. The CDR3 DNA is TGTGCCAGCAGAAGGACTAGCGGGGTCACAGATACGCAGTATTTT. The chain links TRBV2 to TRBJ2-3; 12 nucleotides match TRBD2. Germline V gene data show CDR1 as SNHLY and CDR2 as FYNNEI. The J segment lost 2 bases and the V segment lost 6 bases, leaving 3 bases of the junction unmatched. This CDR3 is built from 15 residues.

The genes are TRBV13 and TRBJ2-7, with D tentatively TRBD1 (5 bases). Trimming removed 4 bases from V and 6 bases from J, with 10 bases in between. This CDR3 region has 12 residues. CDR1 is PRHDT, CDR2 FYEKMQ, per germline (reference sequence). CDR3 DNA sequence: TGTGCCAGCAGCTCTGGTAGGGGCGAGCAGTACTTC. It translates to CASSSGRGEQYF. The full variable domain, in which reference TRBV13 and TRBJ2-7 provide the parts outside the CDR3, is AAGVIQSPRHLIKEKRETATLKCYPIPRHDTVYWYQQGPGQDPQFLISFYEKMQSDKGSIPDRFSAQQFSDYHSELNMSSLELGDSALYFCASSSGRGEQYFGPGTRLTVT.

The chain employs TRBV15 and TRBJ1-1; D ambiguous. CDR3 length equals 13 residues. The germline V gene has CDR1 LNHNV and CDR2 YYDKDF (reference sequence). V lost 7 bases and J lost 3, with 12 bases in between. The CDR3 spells CATTPRVHTEAFF. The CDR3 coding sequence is TGTGCCACCACCCCCCGGGTCCACACTGAAGCTTTCTTT.

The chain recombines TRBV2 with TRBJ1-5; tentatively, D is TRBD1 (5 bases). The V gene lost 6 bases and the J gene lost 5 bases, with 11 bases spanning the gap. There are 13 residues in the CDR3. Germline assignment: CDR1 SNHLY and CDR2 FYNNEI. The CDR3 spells CASRRIRDQPQHF. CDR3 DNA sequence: TGTGCCAGCAGACGAATCAGGGATCAGCCCCAGCATTTT.

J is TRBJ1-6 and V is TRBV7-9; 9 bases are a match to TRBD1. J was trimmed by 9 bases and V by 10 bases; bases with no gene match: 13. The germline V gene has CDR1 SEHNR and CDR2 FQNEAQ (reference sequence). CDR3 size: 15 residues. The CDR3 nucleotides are TGTGCCACCAAGAGACAGGGGGAGTTTGGTTCACCCCTCCACTTT. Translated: CATKRQGEFGSPLHF.

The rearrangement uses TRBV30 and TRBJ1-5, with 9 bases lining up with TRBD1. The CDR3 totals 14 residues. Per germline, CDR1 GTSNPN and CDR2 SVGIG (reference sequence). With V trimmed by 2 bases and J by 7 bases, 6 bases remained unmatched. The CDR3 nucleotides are TGTGCCTGGAGTAAAGGACAGGGGAGACAGCCCCAGCATTTT. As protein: CAWSKGQGRQPQHF.

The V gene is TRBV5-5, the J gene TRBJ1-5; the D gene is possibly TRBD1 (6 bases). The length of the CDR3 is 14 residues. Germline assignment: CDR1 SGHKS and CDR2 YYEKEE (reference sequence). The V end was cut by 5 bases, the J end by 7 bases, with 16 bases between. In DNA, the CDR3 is TGTGCCAGCAGTTTACAGGGCTCGGACCAGCCCCAGCATTTT. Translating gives CASSLQGSDQPQHF.

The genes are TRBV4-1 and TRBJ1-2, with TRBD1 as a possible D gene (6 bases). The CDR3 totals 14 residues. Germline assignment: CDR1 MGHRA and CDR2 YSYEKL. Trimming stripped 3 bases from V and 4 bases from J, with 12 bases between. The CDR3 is CASSQVRGPYGYTF. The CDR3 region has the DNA TGCGCCAGCAGCCAGGTCAGGGGCCCCTATGGCTACACCTTC.

The CDR3 region is CASSSLGTGMQYF. DNA for the CDR3: TGTGCCAGCAGTTCCCTCGGGACAGGGATGCAGTACTTC. V and J are TRBV6-5 and TRBJ2-7, with 9 positions matching TRBD1. The CDR3 contains 13 residues. Germline V gives CDR1 MNHEY, CDR2 SVGAGI. Germline trimming cut 4 bases from V and 9 bases from J; bases unmatched to any gene: 7.

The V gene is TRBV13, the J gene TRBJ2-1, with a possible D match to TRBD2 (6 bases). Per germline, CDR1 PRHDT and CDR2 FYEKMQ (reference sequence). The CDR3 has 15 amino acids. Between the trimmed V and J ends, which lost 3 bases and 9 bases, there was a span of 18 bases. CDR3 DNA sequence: TGTGCCAGCAGCTTCACCGGGGCGCGGGACGGTGAGCAGTTCTTC. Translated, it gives CASSFTGARDGEQFF.

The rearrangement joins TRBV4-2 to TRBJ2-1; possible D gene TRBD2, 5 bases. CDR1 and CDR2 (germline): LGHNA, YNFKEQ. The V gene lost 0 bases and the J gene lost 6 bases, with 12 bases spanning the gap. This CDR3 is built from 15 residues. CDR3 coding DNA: TGTGCCAGCAGCCAAGAATGGGAGACTATCAATGAGCAGTTCTTC. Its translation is CASSQEWETINEQFF.

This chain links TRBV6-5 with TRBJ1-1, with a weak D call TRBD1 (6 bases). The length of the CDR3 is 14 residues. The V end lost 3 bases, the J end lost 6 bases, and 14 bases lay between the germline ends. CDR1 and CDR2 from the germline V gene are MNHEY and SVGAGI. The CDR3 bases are TGTGCCAGCAGTTATACAGGGACGGGCGCTGAAGCTTTCTTT. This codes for CASSYTGTGAEAFF.

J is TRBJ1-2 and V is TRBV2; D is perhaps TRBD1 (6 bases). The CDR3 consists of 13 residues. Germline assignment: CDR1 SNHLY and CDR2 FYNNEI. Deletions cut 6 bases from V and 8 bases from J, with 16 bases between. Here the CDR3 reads CASRTGPYSGYTF. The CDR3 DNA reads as TGTGCCAGCAGGACAGGACCCTATAGCGGCTACACCTTC.